These 26 T cell receptor beta chains originate from one sample sequenced in a study of blood T cell repertoires in COVID-19. Here immunoSEQ multiplex PCR was the method, and the copy in TCRdb shows in-frame clones only, minus some. The table has over 90,000 clones, less than 90% seen once; the top ten hold about 1.7%. The material sequenced was peripheral blood. The source of these receptors is a man at least 80 years old with acute or convalescent COVID-19.

The V gene is TRBV14, the J gene TRBJ2-7; 7 positions agree with TRBD2. Germline CDR1 reads SGHDN; CDR2 reads FVKESK. CDR3 size: 15 residues. Trimming took 4 bases from V and 5 from J; bases not matched to a gene: 11. CDR3 nucleotides: TGTGCCAGCAGCCCCACGGGGGGTGTACGTGACGAGCAGTACTTC. It encodes CASSPTGGVRDEQYF.

V usage is TRBV7-8 and J usage is TRBJ1-5; no clear D gene. Germline-derived CDR1 and CDR2 are SGHVS and FQNEAQ. The CDR3 is 13 residues long. V lost 0 bases, J lost 5 bases, and 5 bases lay in between. The CDR3 sequence is CASSLAQDQPQHF. The DNA of the CDR3 is TGTGCCAGCAGCTTAGCGCAGGATCAGCCCCAGCATTTT.

The rearrangement uses TRBV4-3 and TRBJ1-3, with a weak D call TRBD1 (5 bases). The germline gives CDR1 LGHNA, CDR2 YSLEER. The V end lost 0 bases, the J end lost 0 bases, and 6 bases lay between the germline ends. This CDR3 is built from 15 residues. This chain's CDR3 is CASSQDGGSGNTIYF. The CDR3 DNA sequence: TGCGCCAGCAGCCAAGACGGGGGCTCTGGAAACACCATATATTTT.

The chain employs TRBV7-2 and TRBJ2-1, with TRBD2 matching over 8 bases. The CDR3 is made up of 15 amino acids. The junction had 6 bases not matched to a gene; V was cut back by 2 bases and J by 6 bases. Germline V lookup: CDR1 SGHTA, CDR2 FQGNSA. The CDR3, as DNA: TGTGCCAGCAGCTTAAGGCTAGCGGGCCTCAATGAGCAGTTCTTC. It is translated as CASSLRLAGLNEQFF. The full variable domain, with the rest looked up from reference TRBV7-2 and TRBJ2-1, is GAGVSQSPSNKVTEKGKDVELRCDPISGHTALYWYRQSLGQGLEFLIYFQGNSAPDKSGLPSDRFSAERTGGSVSTLTIQRTQQEDSAVYLCASSLRLAGLNEQFFGPGTRLTVL.

The chain combines TRBV5-1 with TRBJ2-5, with a tentative D call TRBD2 (6 bases). CDR1 and CDR2 from the germline V gene are SGHRS and YFSETQ. This CDR3 has 13 amino acids. Trimming cost V 5 bases and J 5 bases, with 13 bases left between them. The CDR3 DNA reads TGCGCCAGCAGACCCGATGGGGGGGAGACCCAGTACTTC. Encoded protein: CASRPDGGETQYF. Using reference TRBV5-1 and TRBJ2-5 for the parts outside the CDR3, the full variable domain is KAGVTQTPRYLIKTRGQQVTLSCSPISGHRSVSWYQQTPGQGLQFLFEYFSETQRNKGNFPGRFSGRQFSNSRSEMNVSTLELGDSALYLCASRPDGGETQYFGPGTRLLVL.

This CDR3 is CASTQGAGYNSPLHF. CDR3 coding DNA: TGTGCCAGCACGCAGGGGGCTGGTTACAATTCACCCCTCCACTTT. The chain employs TRBV2 and TRBJ1-6; the match to TRBD1 covers 8 bases. CDR3 length: 15 amino acids. Unmatched junction bases numbered 9, after V lost 7 bases and J lost 7 bases. Germline values: CDR1 SNHLY, CDR2 FYNNEI.

The V call is TRBV7-8, the J call TRBJ2-2, with D possibly matching TRBD2 (5 bases). Deletions cut 5 bases from V and 6 bases from J, with 16 bases between. Per germline, CDR1 SGHVS and CDR2 FQNEAQ. The CDR3 extends over 15 amino acids. In DNA form, the CDR3 reads TGTGCCAGCAGCCCCGGGTCCGCGGGCTCCGGGGAGCTGTTTTTT. This encodes CASSPGSAGSGELFF.

The DNA for the CDR3 is TGTGCCAGCAGCTTATCAGGGGGACACACTGAAGCTTTCTTT. Its protein is CASSLSGGHTEAFF. The rearrangement uses TRBV11-1 and TRBJ1-1; 7 bases agree with TRBD1. V was clipped by 2 bases and J by 3 bases; unmatched bases: 3. The V gene's germline CDR1 is SGHAT and CDR2 FQDESV (reference sequence). This CDR3 is built from 14 residues.

This clone was found a few times. The chain has TRBV5-4 and TRBJ2-2, with D hard to call. CDR1 and CDR2 from the germline V gene are SGHNT and YYREEE (reference sequence). The V gene lost 0 bases and the J gene lost 2 bases, with 17 bases spanning the gap. CDR3 size: 18 residues. The CDR3 sequence is CASSLALLAELNTGELFF. CDR3 nucleotide sequence: TGTGCCAGCAGCTTGGCCCTATTGGCGGAGCTTAACACCGGGGAGCTGTTTTTT.

This chain's CDR3 is CASSSPGTGDLPHSYEQYF. The CDR3 DNA reads TGTGCCAGCAGCAGTCCCGGGACAGGGGACCTCCCTCACTCCTACGAGCAGTACTTC. This rearrangement joins TRBV21-1 to TRBJ2-7; the table assigns TRBD1, which was not confirmed against the DNA. TRBV21-1 is reported as a pseudogene. This CDR3 is built from 19 residues.

This chain uses TRBV5-5 with TRBJ2-1; TRBD1 matches at 7 bases. CDR1 is SGHKS and CDR2 is YYEKEE in the germline V gene (reference sequence). The V segment lost 4 bases and the J segment 0 bases; nucleotides outside the gene matches: 7. This CDR3 has 16 residues. The CDR3 DNA reads as TGTGCCAGCAGCCCTGGACAGGAGAGCTCCTACAATGAGCAGTTCTTC. The encoded protein is CASSPGQESSYNEQFF.

The chain links TRBV19 to TRBJ2-1; 9 positions agree with TRBD2. Germline V gene data show CDR1 as LNHDA and CDR2 as SQIVND (reference sequence). The CDR3 is made up of 15 amino acids. The trim removed 3 bases at V and 5 bases at J, leaving 5 bases unmatched. The CDR3 here is CASSIEGLAHNEQFF. CDR3 nucleotide sequence: TGTGCCAGTAGTATTGAAGGACTAGCGCACAATGAGCAGTTCTTC.

This clone appeared a single time. CDR3 amino acids: CASSLDGAASYEQYF. CDR3 DNA: TGCGCCAGCAGCTTGGATGGGGCCGCATCCTACGAGCAGTACTTC. The chain links TRBV5-1 to TRBJ2-7, with D maybe TRBD1 (5 bases). Germline V gene sequence: CDR1 SGHRS, CDR2 YFSETQ. V was pared by 0 bases and J by 1 base, with 11 bases between. The CDR3 spans 15 residues.

This clone occurred once. V and J are TRBV19 and TRBJ2-2; 10 bases match TRBD1. V dropped 2 bases and J dropped 6; count of bases not matched to a gene: 6. CDR3 length: 16 residues. The germline gives CDR1 LNHDA, CDR2 SQIVND (reference sequence). CDR3 protein: CASSIPGTGVAGELFF. In nucleotides, the CDR3 is TGTGCCAGTAGTATACCCGGGACAGGGGTAGCCGGGGAGCTGTTTTTT. Full variable domain (remainder filled in from reference TRBV19 and TRBJ2-2): DGGITQSPKYLFRKEGQNVTLSCEQNLNHDAMYWYRQDPGQGLRLIYYSQIVNDFQKGDIAEGYSVSREKKESFPLTVTSAQKNPTAFYLCASSIPGTGVAGELFFGEGSRLTVL.

This clone was seen only once. CDR3 sequence: CASSSLAGLYNEQFF. CDR3 nucleotides: TGCGCCAGCAGCTCGCTAGCGGGCCTCTACAATGAGCAGTTCTTC. The rearrangement uses TRBV5-1 and TRBJ2-1; TRBD2 matches at 8 bases. The V segment lost 3 bases and the J segment 3 bases; nucleotides outside the gene matches: 5. Germline lookup yields CDR1 SGHRS and CDR2 YFSETQ. The CDR3 spans 15 residues. Full variable domain (outside the CDR3, taken from reference TRBV5-1 and TRBJ2-1): KAGVTQTPRYLIKTRGQQVTLSCSPISGHRSVSWYQQTPGQGLQFLFEYFSETQRNKGNFPGRFSGRQFSNSRSEMNVSTLELGDSALYLCASSSLAGLYNEQFFGPGTRLTVL.

The J gene is TRBJ1-1, the V gene TRBV19, with D hard to call. Germline values: CDR1 LNHDA, CDR2 SQIVND (reference sequence). V dropped 1 base and J dropped 0 bases, with 3 bases sitting between them. CDR3 size: 13 residues. CDR3 nucleotides: TGTGCCAGTAGTATAGCTGTGAACACTGAAGCTTTCTTT. This codes for CASSIAVNTEAFF. Full variable domain (remainder filled in from reference TRBV19 and TRBJ1-1): DGGITQSPKYLFRKEGQNVTLSCEQNLNHDAMYWYRQDPGQGLRLIYYSQIVNDFQKGDIAEGYSVSREKKESFPLTVTSAQKNPTAFYLCASSIAVNTEAFFGQGTRLTVV.

This clone was observed a single time. The rearrangement links TRBV5-1 to TRBJ2-1, with 10 bases matching TRBD1. CDR3 length equals 15 residues. Losses at the gene ends were 7 bases for V and 6 bases for J; bases not matched to a gene: 10. Per germline, CDR1 SGHRS and CDR2 YFSETQ. CDR3 DNA: TGCGCCAGCGGCACCGGGACAGGGGTACGCAATGAGCAGTTCTTC. This codes for CASGTGTGVRNEQFF.

The chain joins TRBV24-1 to TRBJ2-1; 10 bases are a match to TRBD2. Germline V gene sequence: CDR1 KGHDR, CDR2 SFDVKD. V shed 4 bases, J shed 1 base, and the junction held 3 bases outside the gene matches. This CDR3 spans 16 amino acids. CDR3 nucleotide sequence: TGTGCCACCAGTGACATGACTAGCGGGTCCTACAATGAGCAGTTCTTC. It translates to CATSDMTSGSYNEQFF.

V is TRBV6-5 and J is TRBJ2-5; D is uncertain. CDR3 length equals 14 residues. Trimming left V 6 bases short and J 5 bases short, with 16 bases between. Germline V lookup: CDR1 MNHEY, CDR2 SVGAGI. The CDR3 DNA follows: TGTGCCAGCAGCACCCACCCGGTGCGGGAGACCCAGTACTTC. It encodes CASSTHPVRETQYF.

The genes are TRBV7-9 and TRBJ2-2, with 7 positions matching TRBD2. The V gene end was trimmed by 4 bases and the J gene end by 5 bases; junction bases not matched to a gene: 4. CDR1 is SEHNR and CDR2 is FQNEAQ in the germline V gene (reference sequence). This CDR3 has 14 residues. The CDR3 DNA follows: TGTGCCAGCAGCTCCCCAGCGGGAACCGGGGAGCTGTTTTTT. Translated: CASSSPAGTGELFF.

CDR3: CASSYRGSGANVLTF. CDR3 nucleotide sequence: TGTGCCAGCAGTTACAGGGGATCTGGGGCCAACGTCCTGACTTTC. The chain links TRBV6-6 to TRBJ2-6, with D perhaps matching TRBD1 (5 bases). Germline CDR1 MNHNY, CDR2 SVGAGI (reference sequence). V lost 2 bases, J lost 1 base, and 6 bases lay in between. CDR3 size: 15 residues.

The rearrangement uses TRBV29-1 and TRBJ1-3; weak D call: TRBD1 (6 bases). Trimming pared 5 bases from V and 3 bases from J, leaving 8 bases between. The CDR3 length is 12 residues. Germline CDR1 and CDR2: SQVTM and ANQGSEA. The CDR3 loop reads CSVKDSGNTIYF. The CDR3 coding sequence is TGCAGCGTTAAGGACAGTGGAAACACCATATATTTT.

The V call is TRBV28, the J call TRBJ1-3, with D possibly matching TRBD1 (5 bases). The V gene's germline CDR1 is MDHEN and CDR2 SYDVKM. This CDR3 spans 13 amino acids. Trimming took 6 bases from V and 3 from J, leaving 9 bases between them. CDR3 residues: CASRGGVGNTIYF. Here the CDR3 DNA reads TGTGCCAGCAGAGGAGGGGTTGGAAACACCATATATTTT.

The chain combines TRBV10-3 with TRBJ1-2; D is uncertain. Trimming removed 10 bases at V and 2 bases at J, with 17 bases between. The CDR3 runs to 14 residues. Per germline, CDR1 ENHRY and CDR2 SYGVKD. For the CDR3, the DNA is TGTGCCACTAAAAGTGGACTCAAAAACTATGGCTACACCTTC. Residues: CATKSGLKNYGYTF.

The DNA of the CDR3 is TGTGCCAGCAGCCCCAGGACGGGAGGGCCCCACAATGAGCAGTTCTTC. Its protein is CASSPRTGGPHNEQFF. The V and J genes are TRBV7-3 and TRBJ2-1; 8 bases agree with TRBD2. Per germline, CDR1 SGHTA and CDR2 FQGTGA. CDR3 length equals 16 residues. With V trimmed by 5 bases and J by 5 bases, 11 bases remained unmatched.

This chain connects TRBV18 to TRBJ1-4; D may be TRBD1 (6 bases). The CDR3 runs to 14 residues. V shed 2 bases and J shed 8 bases, with 12 bases lying between them. Germline CDR1 KGHSH, CDR2 LQKENI. As DNA, the CDR3 is TGTGCCAGCTCACCAACAGGGCGTCGGGAAAAACTGTTTTTT. This sequence encodes CASSPTGRREKLFF.